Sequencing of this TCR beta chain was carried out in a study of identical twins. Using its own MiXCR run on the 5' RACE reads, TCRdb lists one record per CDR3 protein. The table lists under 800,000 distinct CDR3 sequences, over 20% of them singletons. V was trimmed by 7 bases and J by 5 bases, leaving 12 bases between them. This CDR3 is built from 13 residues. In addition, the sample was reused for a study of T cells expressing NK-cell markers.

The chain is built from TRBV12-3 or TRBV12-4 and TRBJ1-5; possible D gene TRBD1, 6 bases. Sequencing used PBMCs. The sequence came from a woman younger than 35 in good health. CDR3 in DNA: TGTGCCAGCACCCCGGACAGATATCAGCCCCAGCATTTT. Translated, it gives CASTPDRYQPQHF.